This is a list of T cell receptor beta chains from one sample in a study of T cell responses to AZD1222 COVID-19 vaccine. Sequencing used immunoSEQ multiplex PCR; TCRdb keeps in-frame clones, though not all of them. The repertoire holds approximately 94,000 clones, with about nine tenths as singletons. The input for sequencing was peripheral blood, taken on day 0 of AZD1222 vaccination. The receptor set was obtained from an adult in good health. The CDR3 runs from the conserved cysteine through the conserved F or W. A D gene is named only where the DNA matches it firmly. For some rows the clone size is stated as once, few or many, or as a class when expanded; others skip it.

size	V	J	D	DNA	CDR3
-	TRBV7-4	TRBJ2-7	-	TGTGCCAGCAGCTTAGGATCCCAGGCTAATCTCCACTACGAGCAGTACTTC	CASSLGSQANLHYEQYF
-	TRBV28	TRBJ1-1	TRBD1	TGTGCCAGCAGTCCCCCGACAGGGCGGACTGAAGCTTTCTTT	CASSPPTGRTEAFF
-	TRBV7-8	TRBJ2-7	-	TGTGCCAGCAGCCGTTACTCCTACGAGCAGTACTTC	CASSRYSYEQYF
-	TRBV4-1	TRBJ2-2	-	TGCGCCAGCACCTTTGCTGGGGGGTTGAACACCGGGGAGCTGTTTTTT	CASTFAGGLNTGELFF
-	TRBV30	TRBJ1-6	-	TGTGCCTGGAGGGGCGGTGGAGGAAATAATTCACCCCTCCACTTT	CAWRGGGGNNSPLHF
-	TRBV4-1	TRBJ2-5	TRBD2	TGCGCCAGCCCCCACACGGGGACTAGCGGGTGGGAAGAGACCCAGTACTTC	CASPHTGTSGWEETQYF
-	TRBV27	TRBJ1-6	TRBD1	TGTGCCAGCAGTTTAAGGGTAGGCAGGGGGCTCGGTTCACCCCTCCACTTT	CASSLRVGRGLGSPLHF
-	TRBV9	TRBJ1-1	TRBD1	TGTGCCAGCAGCCCCCGGACAGGGGTCACTGAAGCTTTCTTT	CASSPRTGVTEAFF
-	TRBV19	TRBJ2-1	TRBD2	TGTGCCAGTAGTATTGGCGCTAGCGGCTCCTACAATGAGCAGTTCTTC	CASSIGASGSYNEQFF
-	TRBV28	TRBJ2-4	-	TGTGCCAGCAGTTGGATGGGAGCCCAAAACATTCAGTACTTC	CASSWMGAQNIQYF
-	TRBV29-1	TRBJ2-7	-	TGCAGCGTTAGGGACCTCTACGAGCAGTACTTC	CSVRDLYEQYF
-	TRBV5-1	TRBJ2-1	TRBD2	TGCGCCAGCAGCAAAGATAGCGGGGGATCCTACAATGAGCAGTTCTTC	CASSKDSGGSYNEQFF
-	TRBV12-3/TRBV12-4	TRBJ2-7	-	TGTGCCAGCAGTTTTGGTTACGAGCAGTACTTC	CASSFGYEQYF
-	TRBV5-4	TRBJ1-1	-	TGTGCCAGCAGCTTATCGGGGGGGAACACTGAAGCTTTCTTT	CASSLSGGNTEAFF
-	TRBV6-5	TRBJ2-5	TRBD1	TGTGCCAGCAGTCCTATACAGGGGGCGTTGGAGACCCAGTACTTC	CASSPIQGALETQYF
-	TRBV30	TRBJ2-1	TRBD2	TGTGCCTGGGATAGGACTAGCACGAGCTCCTACAATGAGCAGTTCTTC	CAWDRTSTSSYNEQFF
-	TRBV5-1	TRBJ1-1	-	TGCGCCAGCAGCTTAAACACTGAAGCTTTCTTT	CASSLNTEAFF
-	TRBV5-4	TRBJ2-7	TRBD2	TGTGCCAGCAGGCGGGGGACTAGCGGGAGCTACGAGCAGTACTTC	CASRRGTSGSYEQYF
once	TRBV3-1/TRBV3-2	TRBJ2-2	-	TGTGCCAGCAGCCGGGACGGCCCTGGGACCGGGGAGCTGTTTTTT	CASSRDGPGTGELFF
-	TRBV5-5	TRBJ1-1	TRBD1	TGTGCCAGCAGCCCGGGACAGGGTTTCACTGAAGCTTTCTTT	CASSPGQGFTEAFF
-	TRBV27	TRBJ1-6	TRBD1	TGTGCCAGCAGTTTATCAGCAGGGGGCACGTATTCACCCCTCCACTTT	CASSLSAGGTYSPLHF
-	TRBV6-5	TRBJ2-2	TRBD1	TGTGCCAGCAGCCGCGACAGGGGGGGAACCGGGGAGCTGTTTTTT	CASSRDRGGTGELFF
-	TRBV20-1	TRBJ2-5	-	TGCAGTGCTAGGGTCGAGACCCAGTACTTC	CSARVETQYF
-	TRBV5-4	TRBJ1-4	-	TGTGCCAGCAGCTTCGACGGACTGAATGAAAAACTGTTTTTT	CASSFDGLNEKLFF
-	TRBV13	TRBJ1-2	-	TGTGCCAGCAGCTTAGGCCGAGGATCCTATGGCTACACCTTC	CASSLGRGSYGYTF
-	TRBV10-3	TRBJ1-6	-	TGTGCCATCAGTACACCGGGACATGGGTCACCCCTCCACTTT	CAISTPGHGSPLHF
-	TRBV5-6	TRBJ1-5	-	TGTGCCAGCAGCTACCGCCCCAATCAGCCCCAGCATTTT	CASSYRPNQPQHF
-	TRBV7-9	TRBJ2-7	TRBD2	TGTGCCAGCAGCCCCTTCGGGTCGGGAGCGGGAGGGCTGTACGAGCAGTACTTC	CASSPFGSGAGGLYEQYF
-	TRBV29-1	TRBJ2-7	TRBD2	TGCAGCGTTGGGGAGGGGTCCTACGAGCAGTACTTC	CSVGEGSYEQYF